Presented here are 6 T cell receptor beta chains from one specimen sequenced in a study of OX40 agonist ivuxolimab in advanced cancers. Clones were read by immunoSEQ multiplex PCR, and TCRdb kept only the in-frame ones, dropping some. The repertoire holds around 64,000 clones, over 65% seen once, with more than 2% in the top ten. The source material was CD4+ or CD8+ T cells sorted from blood, sampled in a trial of the OX40 agonist ivuxolimab. Receptors originate from an adult with an advanced solid tumor such as melanoma, head and neck, liver or kidney cancer.

V is TRBV4-3 and J is TRBJ2-7; 8 bases are a match to TRBD2. V lost 1 base and J lost 2; bases outside the gene matches: 4. Germline V gene lookup returns CDR1 LGHNA and CDR2 YSLEER. CDR3 length: 15 amino acids. This CDR3 is CASSQVFGGAYEQYF. The CDR3 nucleotides are TGCGCCAGCAGCCAAGTTTTCGGGGGGGCCTACGAGCAGTACTTC.

The chain recombines TRBV14 with TRBJ1-6; unclear D gene. The CDR3 length is 13 residues. V was trimmed by 3 bases and J by 8 bases, leaving 8 bases between them. Germline loops: CDR1 SGHDN, CDR2 FVKESK. In nucleotides, the CDR3 is TGTGCCAGCAGCCACCTCACTGATTCACCCCTCCACTTT. It encodes CASSHLTDSPLHF.

V gene TRBV7-9 combines with J gene TRBJ1-4; 9 bases are a match to TRBD1. Germline CDR1 is SEHNR and CDR2 is FQNEAQ (reference sequence). There are 15 residues in the CDR3. The junction had 7 bases not matched to a gene; V was cut back by 5 bases and J by 6 bases. The CDR3 loop reads CASSTWTGAHEKLFF. The CDR3 DNA reads as TGTGCCAGCAGCACATGGACAGGGGCACATGAAAAACTGTTTTTT.

V and J are TRBV15 and TRBJ2-7, with 8 bases fitting TRBD1. The V segment lost 0 bases and the J segment 3 bases; nucleotides outside the gene matches: 22. The CDR3 extends over 21 amino acids. Germline assignment: CDR1 LNHNV and CDR2 YYDKDF (reference sequence). The CDR3 DNA reads as TGTGCCACCAGCAGAGAAGGGCCCGAAGGCCAGCGACAGGGGAAGGGCTACGAGCAGTACTTC. Its translation is CATSREGPEGQRQGKGYEQYF.

This chain connects TRBV29-1 to TRBJ2-5; D ambiguous. Trimming took off 4 bases at V and 2 bases at J, with 14 bases between the two ends. This CDR3 is 14 amino acids long. Per the germline V gene, CDR1 is SQVTM and CDR2 is ANQGSEA. As DNA, the CDR3 is TGCAGCGTTGTTGTCGGAGATGCACAAGAGACCCAGTACTTC. Translation: CSVVVGDAQETQYF.

V is TRBV5-6 and J is TRBJ2-7; perhaps TRBD1 as D (6 bases). CDR1 SGHDT and CDR2 YYEEEE come from the germline V gene. Trimming removed 1 base from V and 3 bases from J, with 14 bases in between. There are 15 residues in the CDR3. The DNA of the CDR3 is TGTGCCAGCAGCTTGACCGGGACAAAGAACTACGAGCAGTACTTC. It codes for CASSLTGTKNYEQYF.